Following are 3 T cell receptor beta chains from one sample sequenced in a study of T cell repertoires in cytomegalovirus infection. TCRdb processed the reads anew with MiXCR; each CDR3 protein has one entry. The sample includes about 530,000 distinct CDR3 sequences, approximately 25% of them seen just once. The sample consisted of PBMCs. Receptors were obtained from a human donor in good health (CMV status not recorded). Some clones in this sample may be carry-over from other donors' samples.

This clonotype was counted between two and nine times. Here the CDR3 DNA reads TGTGCCAGCAGTGAGGTCTCGCGGGGGCCAGGGCAGCCCCAGCATTTT. Amino acids: CASSEVSRGPGQPQHF. The V call is TRBV6-1, the J call TRBJ1-5; D is perhaps TRBD1 (6 bases). Trimming pared 3 bases from V and 7 bases from J, leaving 19 bases between. The CDR3 runs to 16 residues. CDR1 and CDR2 from the germline V gene are MNHNS and SASEGT.

The CDR3 reads CASSSVGGLNEQFF. For the CDR3, the DNA is TGTGCCAGCAGTTCGGTGGGGGGTCTCAATGAGCAGTTCTTC. V is TRBV12-3 or TRBV12-4 and J is TRBJ2-1; the D gene is possibly TRBD2 (6 bases). CDR3 length: 14 amino acids. Trimming pared 4 bases from V and 6 bases from J, leaving 13 bases between.

This clonotype came up many times. The CDR3 coding sequence is TGTGCCAGCAGCTTAGCGCGGGATCAGAGGTCGAACACTGAAGCTTTCTTT. This sequence encodes CASSLARDQRSNTEAFF. The J gene is TRBJ1-1, the V gene TRBV7-2; D ambiguous. With 0 bases removed from V and 1 base from J, the gap between germline ends came to 15 bases. The CDR3 totals 17 residues. Germline V gives CDR1 SGHTA, CDR2 FQGNSA.